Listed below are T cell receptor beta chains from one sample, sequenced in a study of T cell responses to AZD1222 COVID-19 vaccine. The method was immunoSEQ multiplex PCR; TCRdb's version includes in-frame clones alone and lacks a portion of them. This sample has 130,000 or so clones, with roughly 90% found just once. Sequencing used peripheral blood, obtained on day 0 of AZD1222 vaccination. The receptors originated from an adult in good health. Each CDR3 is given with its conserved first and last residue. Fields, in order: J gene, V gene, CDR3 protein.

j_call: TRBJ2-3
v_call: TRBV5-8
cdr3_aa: CASSLAGGDTQYF

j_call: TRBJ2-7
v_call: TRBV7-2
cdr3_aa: CASSLGNSGNYEQYF

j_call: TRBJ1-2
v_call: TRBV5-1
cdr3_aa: CASRSGTGAYYGYTF

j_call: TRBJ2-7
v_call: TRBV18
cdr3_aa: CASSLLSQGAQNEQYF

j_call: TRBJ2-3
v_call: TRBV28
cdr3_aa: CASSSPGWDGYTDTQYF

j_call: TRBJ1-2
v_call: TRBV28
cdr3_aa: CASSPRAGAIYGYTF

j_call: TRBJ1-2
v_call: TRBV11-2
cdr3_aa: CASSPVGRTDYGYTF

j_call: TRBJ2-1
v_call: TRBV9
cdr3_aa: CASSISGGAYNEQFF

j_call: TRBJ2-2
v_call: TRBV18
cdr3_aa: CASSPLGYSAGELFF

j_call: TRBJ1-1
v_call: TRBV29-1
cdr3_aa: CSVIQGTEAFF

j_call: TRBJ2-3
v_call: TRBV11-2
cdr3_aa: CASSSPGGQGEADTQYF

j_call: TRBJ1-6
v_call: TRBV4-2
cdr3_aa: CASSPGSVADNSPLHF

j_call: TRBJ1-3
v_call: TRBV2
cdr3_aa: CASIGIGAQRQGPSYSGNTIYF

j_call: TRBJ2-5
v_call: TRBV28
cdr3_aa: CASAGTTRETQYF

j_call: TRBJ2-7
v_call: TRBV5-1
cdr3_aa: CASSLGTDSYEQYF

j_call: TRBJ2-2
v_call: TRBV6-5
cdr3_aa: CASTRTGTNTGELFF

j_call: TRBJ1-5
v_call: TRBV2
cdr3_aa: CASSPPTVSNQPQHF

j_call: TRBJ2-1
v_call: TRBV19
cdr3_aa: CASSMGSSYNEQFF

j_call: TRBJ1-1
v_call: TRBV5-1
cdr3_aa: CASSLSGTTEAFF

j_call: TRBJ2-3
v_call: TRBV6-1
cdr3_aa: CASSDAPGHRADTQYF